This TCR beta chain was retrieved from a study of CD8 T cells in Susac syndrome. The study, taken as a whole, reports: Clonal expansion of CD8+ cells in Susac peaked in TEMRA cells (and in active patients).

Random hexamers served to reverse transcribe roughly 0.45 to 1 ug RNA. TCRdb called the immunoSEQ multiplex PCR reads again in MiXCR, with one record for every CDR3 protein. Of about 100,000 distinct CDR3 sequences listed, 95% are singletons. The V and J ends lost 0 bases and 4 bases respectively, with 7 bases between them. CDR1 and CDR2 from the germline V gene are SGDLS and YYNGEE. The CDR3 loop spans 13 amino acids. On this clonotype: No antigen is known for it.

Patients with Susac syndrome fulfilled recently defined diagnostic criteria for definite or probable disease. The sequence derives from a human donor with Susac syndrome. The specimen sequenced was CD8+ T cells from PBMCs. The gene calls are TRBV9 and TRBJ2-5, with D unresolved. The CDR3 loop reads CASSVATGETQYF. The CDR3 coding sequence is TGTGCCAGCAGCGTAGCTACGGGAGAGACCCAGTACTTC.